Following are 28 T cell receptor beta chains from one sample sequenced in a study of cytotoxic CD8 clonotypes in ibrutinib-treated CLL (dated by TCRdb to about 2021). The library was generated by the immunoSEQ multiplex PCR assay. What TCRdb holds here is the immuneACCESS table cut down to in-frame rearrangements. Part of the clones is not present; checked against another copy, under half of the missing clones reflect an unresolved V gene, and the others are unexplained. Counted in this sample were 29,000 or so clones; 70% to 80% of them appeared once. Approximately 50% of the sample goes to the ten largest clones. Specimen: PBMCs, collected after 36 months of ibrutinib treatment. The receptor set was obtained from a human donor with chronic lymphocytic leukemia.

The rearrangement uses TRBV7-6 and TRBJ2-2, with D possibly matching TRBD1 (5 bases). Trimming took off 3 bases at V and 1 base at J, with 6 bases between the two ends. Germline V lookup: CDR1 SGHVS, CDR2 FNYEAQ. The CDR3 runs to 14 residues. CDR3 sequence (DNA): TGTGCCAGCAGCTTGACAGTGAACACCGGGGAGCTGTTTTTT. Protein sequence: CASSLTVNTGELFF.

The V and J genes are TRBV27 and TRBJ2-1; D unclear. Trimming took 5 bases from V and 2 from J, leaving 10 bases between them. CDR1 MNHEY and CDR2 SMNVEV come from the germline V gene (reference sequence). The CDR3 runs to 14 residues. CDR3 nucleotide sequence: TGTGCCAGCAGTGTCGGTACAACCTACAATGAGCAGTTCTTC. This sequence encodes CASSVGTTYNEQFF.

The CDR3: CASSLAVGGTGTDTQYF. For the CDR3, the DNA is TGTGCCAGCAGTCTCGCCGTGGGGGGTACGGGCACAGATACGCAGTATTTT. The V call is TRBV27, the J call TRBJ2-3, with D possibly matching TRBD2 (6 bases). Germline CDR1 reads MNHEY; CDR2 reads SMNVEV (reference sequence). The CDR3 totals 17 residues. V lost 5 bases and J 1 base, leaving 19 bases between the germline ends.

A few counts support this clone. CDR3 nucleotides: TGTGCCAGTAGTATAGTTCAGGGAATGACTGAAGCTTTCTTT. Its protein product is CASSIVQGMTEAFF. The chain joins TRBV19 to TRBJ1-1; D possibly corresponds to TRBD1 (5 bases). This CDR3 is 14 amino acids long. Germline V gene lookup returns CDR1 LNHDA and CDR2 SQIVND (reference sequence). V lost 1 base to trimming and J lost 5 bases, with 11 bases between them.

The chain recombines TRBV14 with TRBJ2-2; 8 bases fit TRBD1. J was trimmed by 0 bases and V by 5 bases; bases with no gene match: 5. CDR3 size: 16 residues. Looked up from germline, CDR1 is SGHDN and CDR2 is FVKESK. For the CDR3, the DNA is TGTGCCAGCAGCGAGCTGACAGGGGCGAACACCGGGGAGCTGTTTTTT. Amino acids: CASSELTGANTGELFF.

The chain carries TRBV28 and TRBJ1-4; D is undetermined. The CDR3 sequence is 13 residues long. Looked up from germline, CDR1 is MDHEN and CDR2 is SYDVKM. Trimming removed 6 bases from V and 3 bases from J, with 8 bases in between. The CDR3 sequence: CASRRVANEKLFF. As DNA, the CDR3 is TGTGCCAGCAGACGGGTGGCTAATGAAAAACTGTTTTTT.

The sample holds one count of this clone. The chain recombines TRBV5-6 with TRBJ2-2; D unresolved. Germline V CDR1 and CDR2: SGHDT, YYEEEE. The ends were cut back, 2 bases at V and 0 bases at J, with 8 bases in the middle. The CDR3 loop spans 15 amino acids. Here the CDR3 reads CASSFVQTNTGELFF. DNA of the CDR3: TGTGCCAGCAGCTTTGTTCAGACGAACACCGGGGAGCTGTTTTTT.

The chain is built from TRBV5-1 and TRBJ2-3; possibly TRBD1 for D (5 bases). V dropped 5 bases and J dropped 4 bases, with 14 bases sitting between them. Germline CDR1 is SGHRS and CDR2 is YFSETQ. There are 14 residues in the CDR3. CDR3 sequence (DNA): TGCGCCAGCAGTTACAGACAGTTATCAGATACGCAGTATTTT. Translation: CASSYRQLSDTQYF.

The CDR3 sequence is CASSFREVEQYF. The CDR3 nucleotides are TGTGCCAGCAGCTTTAGGGAAGTGGAGCAGTACTTC. J is TRBJ2-7 and V is TRBV7-9; D not certain. In germline, CDR1 is SEHNR, CDR2 FQNEAQ (reference sequence). This CDR3 spans 12 amino acids. The V end lost 3 bases, the J end lost 7 bases, and 10 bases lay between the germline ends.

Judged by abundance, this clone is medium-sized. The V call is TRBV11-3, the J call TRBJ2-3; D is unclear. V dropped 1 base and J dropped 0 bases, with 5 bases sitting between them. Germline V gene sequence: CDR1 SGHNT, CDR2 YENEEA. The CDR3 length is 14 residues. DNA for the CDR3: TGTGCCAGCAGCTTAGCGGCTAGCACAGATACGCAGTATTTT. Protein sequence: CASSLAASTDTQYF.

The chain has TRBV6-1 and TRBJ1-1, with TRBD1 matching over 7 bases. Losses at the gene ends were 6 bases for V and 7 bases for J; bases not matched to a gene: 5. This CDR3 contains 12 residues. CDR1 is MNHNS, CDR2 SASEGT, per germline. The CDR3 nucleotides read TGTGCCAGCAGCGTGGGACAGCTTGAAGCTTTCTTT. Amino acids: CASSVGQLEAFF.

V gene TRBV30 combines with J gene TRBJ1-6, with TRBD1 as a possible D gene (5 bases). CDR1 is GTSNPN, CDR2 SVGIG, per germline (reference sequence). The CDR3 extends over 16 amino acids. V lost 6 bases to trimming and J lost 4 bases, with 19 bases between them. CDR3 sequence reads: CACLLGDFGYNSPLHF. Here the CDR3 DNA reads TGTGCCTGTTTATTGGGGGATTTCGGATATAATTCACCCCTCCACTTT.

The DNA of the CDR3 is TGTGCCAGCAGTCGGGCCTACAGGACATCTCACGAGCAGTACTTC. Its translation: CASSRAYRTSHEQYF. V and J are TRBV6-5 and TRBJ2-7, with D possibly TRBD1 on 5 matching bases. CDR3 length: 15 residues. The V gene lost 5 bases and the J gene lost 5 bases, with 19 bases spanning the gap. CDR1 and CDR2 from the germline V gene are MNHEY and SVGAGI.

The chain couples TRBV12-5 to TRBJ2-2; D gene unclear. CDR3 length: 14 amino acids. V dropped 8 bases and J dropped 1 base, with 11 bases sitting between them. Looked up from germline, CDR1 is LGHNT and CDR2 is FRNRAP. CDR3 sequence reads: CASLVGGNTGELFF. The CDR3 DNA reads TGTGCTAGTCTGGTTGGCGGGAACACCGGGGAGCTGTTTTTT. Full variable domain (rest looked up from reference TRBV12-5 and TRBJ2-2): DARVTQTPRHKVTEMGQEVTMRCQPILGHNTVFWYRQTMMQGLELLAYFRNRAPLDDSGMPKDRFSAEMPDATLATLKIQPSEPRDSAVYFCASLVGGNTGELFFGEGSRLTVL.

This chain uses TRBV7-8 with TRBJ2-1; D is undetermined. The CDR3 contains 14 residues. Germline V gene data show CDR1 as SGHVS and CDR2 as FQNEAQ. V was shortened by 10 bases and J by 5 bases, with 18 bases between the two germline ends. CDR3 coding DNA: TGTGCCACCCTTTATTGGTTTGGGGACAATGAGCAGTTCTTC. Its protein is CATLYWFGDNEQFF.

The chain links TRBV5-1 to TRBJ2-1; 9 bases align to TRBD2. The CDR3 consists of 15 residues. V dropped 2 bases and J dropped 7; count of bases not matched to a gene: 7. The germline CDR1 and CDR2 sequences are SGHRS and YFSETQ. CDR3 bases: TGCGCCAGCAGCTTAGCGGGGGGTTCTGGTAATGAGCAGTTCTTC. Its protein is CASSLAGGSGNEQFF.

V gene TRBV5-6 combines with J gene TRBJ1-4; D ambiguous. The V gene lost 4 bases and the J gene lost 4 bases, with 14 bases spanning the gap. This CDR3 spans 15 amino acids. The germline CDR1 and CDR2 sequences are SGHDT and YYEEEE. CDR3 loop: CASSTRADLNEKLFF. As DNA, the CDR3 is TGTGCCAGCAGCACTCGGGCAGATCTTAATGAAAAACTGTTTTTT.

The V gene is TRBV19, the J gene TRBJ2-7, with D tentatively TRBD1 (6 bases). Trimming cost V 6 bases and J 0 bases, with 18 bases left between them. Per the germline V gene, CDR1 is LNHDA and CDR2 is SQIVND (reference sequence). This CDR3 spans 16 amino acids. This CDR3 reads CASSQRGKGFSYEQYF. The CDR3 nucleotides are TGTGCCAGTAGCCAAAGGGGGAAGGGGTTCTCCTACGAGCAGTACTTC.

V gene TRBV7-3 combines with J gene TRBJ1-6; tentative D call: TRBD1 (5 bases). CDR1 is SGHTA and CDR2 is FQGTGA in the germline V gene. The CDR3 has 13 residues. V lost 2 bases and J lost 11, with 10 bases in between. As DNA, the CDR3 is TGTGCCAGCAGCTTACAGGGAGGAGCACCCCTCCACTTT. Protein: CASSLQGGAPLHF.

The chain couples TRBV30 to TRBJ2-5; 9 bases align to TRBD1. The CDR3 covers 15 residues. The germline gives CDR1 GTSNPN, CDR2 SVGIG (reference sequence). After removal of 4 bases from V and 1 base from J, the junction contained 7 bases not matched to a gene. This CDR3 is CAWTMGQGGQETQYF. The DNA of the CDR3 is TGTGCCTGGACTATGGGACAGGGAGGCCAAGAGACCCAGTACTTC.

This rearrangement joins TRBV6-1 to TRBJ1-2; D might be TRBD1 (6 bases). The CDR3 runs 12 residues. Between the trimmed V and J ends, which lost 7 bases and 4 bases, there was a span of 10 bases. CDR1 MNHNS and CDR2 SASEGT come from the germline V gene. The CDR3 region is CASTWDTYGYTF. For the CDR3, the DNA is TGTGCCAGCACTTGGGACACCTATGGCTACACCTTC.

V gene TRBV5-6 combines with J gene TRBJ1-5, with 9 bases fitting TRBD1. From germline, CDR1 is SGHDT and CDR2 YYEEEE. The CDR3 loop spans 13 amino acids. With V trimmed by 4 bases and J by 7 bases, 3 bases remained unmatched. CDR3 residues: CASSPGQGQPQHF. As DNA, the CDR3 is TGTGCCAGCAGCCCGGGACAGGGCCAGCCCCAGCATTTT. The full variable domain, rest sourced from reference TRBV5-6 and TRBJ1-5, is DAGVTQSPTHLIKTRGQQVTLRCSPKSGHDTVSWYQQALGQGPQFIFQYYEEEERQRGNFPDRFSGHQFPNYSSELNVNALLLGDSALYLCASSPGQGQPQHFGDGTRLSIL.

CDR3 nucleotides: TGTGCCAGCAGTGAAGGACGGTCGTCCAACATTCAGTACTTC. Protein sequence: CASSEGRSSNIQYF. The rearrangement joins TRBV2 to TRBJ2-4; D is unclear. The CDR3 has 14 residues. V lost 1 base to trimming and J lost 7 bases, with 11 bases between them. Germline lookup yields CDR1 SNHLY and CDR2 FYNNEI.

This clone was recorded once. The V call is TRBV5-3, the J call TRBJ1-1, with 7 bases matching TRBD1. TRBV5-3 is assigned to the ORF class and has an uncertain function. This CDR3 is 14 amino acids long. The V gene end was trimmed by 8 bases and the J gene end by 0 bases; junction bases not matched to a gene: 7. CDR3 loop: CASSRTGLNTEAFF. The CDR3 nucleotides read TGTGCCAGCAGCCGGACAGGTTTGAACACTGAAGCTTTCTTT.

This chain uses TRBV18 with TRBJ2-6; D ambiguous. CDR3 length: 14 residues. V lost 3 bases to trimming and J lost 0 bases, with 3 bases between them. The germline gives CDR1 KGHSH, CDR2 LQKENI. The CDR3 DNA is TGTGCCAGCTCACCGGTCTCTGGGGCCAACGTCCTGACTTTC. This codes for CASSPVSGANVLTF.

This clone occurred once. The chain recombines TRBV7-9 with TRBJ1-5, with D possibly matching TRBD1 (6 bases). The CDR3 loop spans 14 amino acids. CDR1 and CDR2 (germline): SEHNR, FQNEAQ (reference sequence). Trimming stripped 5 bases from V and 6 bases from J, with 14 bases between. CDR3 in DNA: TGTGCCAGCAGCCCTGGGGGGCCTGGTCAGCCCCAGCATTTT. The encoded protein is CASSPGGPGQPQHF.

The chain links TRBV28 to TRBJ2-3; perhaps TRBD2 as D (5 bases). The V end was cut by 3 bases, the J end by 5 bases, with 9 bases between. The V gene's germline CDR1 is MDHEN and CDR2 SYDVKM. This CDR3 is built from 13 residues. In DNA form, the CDR3 reads TGTGCCAGCAGTTTCCGTGGACTAGATACGCAGTATTTT. Translated, it gives CASSFRGLDTQYF.

This clone turned up a few times. In DNA, the CDR3 is TGTGCCAGCAGCGTAGGGGTTGGGGTCGCCGGGGAGCTGTTTTTT. Translating it yields CASSVGVGVAGELFF. J is TRBJ2-2 and V is TRBV9; unclear D gene. This CDR3 has 15 residues. Germline CDR1 and CDR2: SGDLS and YYNGEE. V lost 0 bases to trimming and J lost 6 bases, with 12 bases between them.